What follows describes a single T cell receptor (beta chain). The antigen is not known. Germline CDR1 MGHDK, CDR2 SYGVNS. Trimming left V 3 bases short and J 1 base short, with 6 bases between. This CDR3 comprises 13 residues. Clones were sequenced by immunoSEQ multiplex PCR, and TCRdb holds only the in-frame ones, with some missing. The sample contains about 1.5 million clones, roughly 96% of which appear only once. These data belong to a study of shared clonotypes between healthy human individuals. Findings and caveats of the study: It was the few donors that limited the genetic and exposure-history diversity represented. Relative to clonotypes present in all four donors, those not shared had lower generation probabilities. The naive CD4 repertoires of several donors were compared, and approximately 4.5% of clonotypes were shared.

This chain connects TRBV25-1 to TRBJ2-5; D is undetermined. Sample: naive CD4+ T cells sorted from blood. Subset indicated: CD45RA+ positively selected. The receptor comes from a man aged 30-40 years in good health. CDR3 in amino acids: CASSEWGQETQYF. CDR3 DNA sequence: TGTGCCAGCAGTGAGTGGGGCCAAGAGACCCAGTACTTC.